The entry below gives a single T cell receptor (beta chain) sequence along with its context. The antigen remains unidentified. V gave up 4 bases and J gave up 1 base; unmatched junction bases: 7. This CDR3 is 16 amino acids long. CDR1 SGHNT and CDR2 YYREEE come from the germline V gene (reference sequence). The sample is drawn from a study of T cell responses to AZD1222 COVID-19 vaccine. Study-level points and caveats: Mostly white British, mostly female donors; authors suggested clonal diversity may be underestimated. The study sampled repertoires only after the peak T cell response. Two doses of AZD1222 preceded a rise in Spike-specific TCR breadth and depth.

Method: immunoSEQ multiplex PCR; TCRdb's copy keeps in-frame clones and lacks some. The sample consists of over 150,000 clones, around 90% of them appearing once. Doses given second, at about 4 or about 12 weeks, were pooled. This TCR was sampled from an adult who received the AZD1222 COVID-19 vaccine. Here the sequenced sample was peripheral blood, taken 28 days after the second AZD1222 dose. The genes are TRBV5-4 and TRBJ1-1, with 10 bases that match TRBD1. The CDR3 DNA reads as TGTGCCAGCAGCCCAGGGACAGGGGCCTGGAACACTGAAGCTTTCTTT. Translating it yields CASSPGTGAWNTEAFF.